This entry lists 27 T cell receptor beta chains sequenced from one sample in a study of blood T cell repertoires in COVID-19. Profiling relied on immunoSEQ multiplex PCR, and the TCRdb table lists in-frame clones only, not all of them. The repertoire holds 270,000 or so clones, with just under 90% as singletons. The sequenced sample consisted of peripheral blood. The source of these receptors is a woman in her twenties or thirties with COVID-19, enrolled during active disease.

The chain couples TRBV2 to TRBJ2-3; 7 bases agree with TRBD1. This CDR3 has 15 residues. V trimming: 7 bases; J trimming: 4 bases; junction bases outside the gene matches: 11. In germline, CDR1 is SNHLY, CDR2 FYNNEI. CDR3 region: CASTDVDRRPDTQYF. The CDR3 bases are TGTGCCAGCACCGACGTGGACAGGAGACCAGATACGCAGTATTTT.

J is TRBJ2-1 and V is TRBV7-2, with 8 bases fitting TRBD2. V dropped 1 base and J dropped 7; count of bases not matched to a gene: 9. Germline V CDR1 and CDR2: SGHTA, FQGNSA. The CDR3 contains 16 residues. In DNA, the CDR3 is TGTGCCAGCAGCTTAGAAGGGACTAGGAGACAGAATGAGCAGTTCTTC. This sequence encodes CASSLEGTRRQNEQFF.

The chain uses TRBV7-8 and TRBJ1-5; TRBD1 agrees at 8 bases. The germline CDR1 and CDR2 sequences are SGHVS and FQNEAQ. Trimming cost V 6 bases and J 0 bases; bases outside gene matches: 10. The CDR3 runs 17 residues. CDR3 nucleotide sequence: TGTGCCAGCAGGCCTGACAGGGGACTATATAGCAATCAGCCCCAGCATTTT. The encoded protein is CASRPDRGLYSNQPQHF. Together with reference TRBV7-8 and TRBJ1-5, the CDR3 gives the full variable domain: GAGVSQSPRYKVAKRGQDVALRCDPISGHVSLFWYQQALGQGPEFLTYFQNEAQLDKSGLPSDRFFAERPEGSVSTLKIQRTQQEDSAVYLCASRPDRGLYSNQPQHFGDGTRLSIL.

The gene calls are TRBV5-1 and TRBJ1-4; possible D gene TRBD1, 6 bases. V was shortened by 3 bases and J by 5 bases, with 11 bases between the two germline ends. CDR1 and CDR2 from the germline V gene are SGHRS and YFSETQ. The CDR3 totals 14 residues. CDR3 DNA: TGCGCCAGCAGCTCAGGGACAAGAAATGAAAAACTGTTTTTT. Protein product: CASSSGTRNEKLFF. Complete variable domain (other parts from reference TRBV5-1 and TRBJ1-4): KAGVTQTPRYLIKTRGQQVTLSCSPISGHRSVSWYQQTPGQGLQFLFEYFSETQRNKGNFPGRFSGRQFSNSRSEMNVSTLELGDSALYLCASSSGTRNEKLFFGSGTQLSVL.

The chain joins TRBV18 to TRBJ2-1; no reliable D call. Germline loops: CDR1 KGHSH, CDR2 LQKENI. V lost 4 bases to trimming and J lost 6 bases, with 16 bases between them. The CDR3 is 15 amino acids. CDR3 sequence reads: CASSLRKATTNEQFF. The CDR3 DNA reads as TGTGCCAGCTCACTGAGGAAGGCAACTACCAATGAGCAGTTCTTC.

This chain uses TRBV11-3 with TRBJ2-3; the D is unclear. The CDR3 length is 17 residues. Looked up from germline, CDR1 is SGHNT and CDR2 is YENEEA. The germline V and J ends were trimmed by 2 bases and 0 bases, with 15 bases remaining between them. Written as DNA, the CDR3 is TGTGCCAGCAGCTTACGCGAGGCACCCGGGAGCACAGATACGCAGTATTTT. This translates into CASSLREAPGSTDTQYF.

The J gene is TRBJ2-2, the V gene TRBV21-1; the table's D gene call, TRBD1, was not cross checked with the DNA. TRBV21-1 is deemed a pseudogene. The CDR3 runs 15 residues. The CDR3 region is CASSKSGGCTGELFF. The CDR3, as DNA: TGTGCCAGCAGCAAATCAGGGGGCTGCACCGGGGAGCTGTTTTTT.

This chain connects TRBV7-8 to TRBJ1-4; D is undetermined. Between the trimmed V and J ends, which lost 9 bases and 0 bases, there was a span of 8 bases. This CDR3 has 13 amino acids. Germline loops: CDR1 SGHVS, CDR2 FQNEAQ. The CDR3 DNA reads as TGTGCCAGTCAGGTGCCAACTAATGAAAAACTGTTTTTT. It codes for CASQVPTNEKLFF.

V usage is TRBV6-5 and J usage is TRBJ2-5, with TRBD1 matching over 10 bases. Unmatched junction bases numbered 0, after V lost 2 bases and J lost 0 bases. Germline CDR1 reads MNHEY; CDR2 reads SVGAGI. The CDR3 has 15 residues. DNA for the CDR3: TGTGCCAGCAGTTACGACAGGGGGCACCAAGAGACCCAGTACTTC. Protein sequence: CASSYDRGHQETQYF.

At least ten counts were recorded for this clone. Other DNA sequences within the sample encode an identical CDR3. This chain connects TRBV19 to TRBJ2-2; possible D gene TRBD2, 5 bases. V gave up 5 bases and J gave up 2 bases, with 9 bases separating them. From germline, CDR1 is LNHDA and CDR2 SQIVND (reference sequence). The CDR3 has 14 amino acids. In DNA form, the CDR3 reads TGTGCCAGTAGTGATCGGGGAAACACCGGGGAGCTGTTTTTT. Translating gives CASSDRGNTGELFF.

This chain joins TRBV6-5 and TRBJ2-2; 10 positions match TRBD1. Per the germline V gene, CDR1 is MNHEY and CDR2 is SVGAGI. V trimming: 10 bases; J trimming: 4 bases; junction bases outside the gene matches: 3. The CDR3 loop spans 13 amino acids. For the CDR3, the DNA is TGTGCCACCCGGACAGGGGGCACCGGGGAGCTGTTTTTT. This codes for CATRTGGTGELFF.

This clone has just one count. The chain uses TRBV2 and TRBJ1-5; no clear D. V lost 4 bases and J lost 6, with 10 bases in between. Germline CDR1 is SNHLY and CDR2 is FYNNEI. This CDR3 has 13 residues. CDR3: CASSAEEGQPQHF. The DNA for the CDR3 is TGTGCCAGCAGTGCGGAGGAAGGTCAGCCCCAGCATTTT. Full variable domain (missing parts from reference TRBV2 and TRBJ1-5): EPEVTQTPSHQVTQMGQEVILRCVPISNHLYFYWYRQILGQKVEFLVSFYNNEISEKSEIFDDQFSVERPDGSNFTLKIRSTKLEDSAMYFCASSAEEGQPQHFGDGTRLSIL.

The CDR3, as DNA: TGTGCCAGCTCAACTGGGGCCAACGTCCTGACTTTC. Amino acid sequence: CASSTGANVLTF. V usage is TRBV28 and J usage is TRBJ2-6; D gene ambiguous. The CDR3 has 12 residues. The germline V gene encodes CDR1 MDHEN and CDR2 SYDVKM. The V gene lost 8 bases and the J gene lost 2 bases, with 4 bases spanning the gap.

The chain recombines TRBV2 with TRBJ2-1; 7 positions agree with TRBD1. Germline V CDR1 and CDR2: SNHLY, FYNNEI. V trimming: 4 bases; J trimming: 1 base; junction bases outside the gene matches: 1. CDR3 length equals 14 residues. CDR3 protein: CASSARGSYNEQFF. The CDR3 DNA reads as TGTGCCAGCAGTGCCAGGGGGTCCTACAATGAGCAGTTCTTC. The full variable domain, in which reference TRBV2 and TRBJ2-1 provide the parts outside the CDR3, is EPEVTQTPSHQVTQMGQEVILRCVPISNHLYFYWYRQILGQKVEFLVSFYNNEISEKSEIFDDQFSVERPDGSNFTLKIRSTKLEDSAMYFCASSARGSYNEQFFGPGTRLTVL.

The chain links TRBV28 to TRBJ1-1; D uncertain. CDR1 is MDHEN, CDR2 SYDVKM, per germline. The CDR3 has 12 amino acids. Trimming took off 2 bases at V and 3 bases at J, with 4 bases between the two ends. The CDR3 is CASSLADTEAFF. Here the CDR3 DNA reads TGTGCCAGCAGTTTAGCGGACACTGAAGCTTTCTTT. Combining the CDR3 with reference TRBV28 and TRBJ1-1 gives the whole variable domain DVKVTQSSRYLVKRTGEKVFLECVQDMDHENMFWYRQDPGLGLRLIYFSYDVKMKEKGDIPEGYSVSREKKERFSLILESASTNQTSMYLCASSLADTEAFFGQGTRLTVV.

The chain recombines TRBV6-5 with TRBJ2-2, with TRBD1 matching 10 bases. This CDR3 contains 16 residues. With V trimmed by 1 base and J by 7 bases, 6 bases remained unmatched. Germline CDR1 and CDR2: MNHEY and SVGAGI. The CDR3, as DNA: TGTGCCAGCAGTTACTTCGGGACAGGGGCGAACGGGGAGCTGTTTTTT. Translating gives CASSYFGTGANGELFF.

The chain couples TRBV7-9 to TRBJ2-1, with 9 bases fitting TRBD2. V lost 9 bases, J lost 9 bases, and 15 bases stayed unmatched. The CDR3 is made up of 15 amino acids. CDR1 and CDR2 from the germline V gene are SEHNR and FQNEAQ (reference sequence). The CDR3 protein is CARGPAGGGLSEQFF. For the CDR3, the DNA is TGTGCCAGAGGCCCTGCGGGGGGGGGCCTAAGTGAGCAGTTCTTC.

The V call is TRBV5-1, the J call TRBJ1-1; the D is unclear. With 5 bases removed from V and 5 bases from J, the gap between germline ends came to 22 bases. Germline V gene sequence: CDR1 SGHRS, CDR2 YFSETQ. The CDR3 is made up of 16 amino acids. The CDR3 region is CASRFAAGALWTEAFF. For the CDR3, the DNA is TGCGCCAGCAGATTTGCGGCGGGTGCCCTGTGGACTGAAGCTTTCTTT.

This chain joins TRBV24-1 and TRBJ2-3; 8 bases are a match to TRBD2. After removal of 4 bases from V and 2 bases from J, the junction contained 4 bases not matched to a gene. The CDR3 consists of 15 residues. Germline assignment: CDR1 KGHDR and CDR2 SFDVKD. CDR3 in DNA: TGTGCCACCAGTGAGACGCGGGGGGCCACAGATACGCAGTATTTT. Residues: CATSETRGATDTQYF.

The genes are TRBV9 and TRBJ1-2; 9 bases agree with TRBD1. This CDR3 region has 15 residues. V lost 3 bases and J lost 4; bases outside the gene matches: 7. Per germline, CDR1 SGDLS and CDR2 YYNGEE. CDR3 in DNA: TGTGCCAGCAGCGCACTCCCGGGACAGGGCTATGGCTACACCTTC. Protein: CASSALPGQGYGYTF.

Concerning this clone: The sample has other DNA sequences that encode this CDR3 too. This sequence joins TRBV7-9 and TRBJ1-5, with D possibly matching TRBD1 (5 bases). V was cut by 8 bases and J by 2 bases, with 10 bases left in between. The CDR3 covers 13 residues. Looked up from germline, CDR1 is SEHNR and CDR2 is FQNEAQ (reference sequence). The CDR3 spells CASSTGGNQPQHF. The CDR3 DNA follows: TGTGCCAGCTCCACAGGTGGCAATCAGCCCCAGCATTTT.

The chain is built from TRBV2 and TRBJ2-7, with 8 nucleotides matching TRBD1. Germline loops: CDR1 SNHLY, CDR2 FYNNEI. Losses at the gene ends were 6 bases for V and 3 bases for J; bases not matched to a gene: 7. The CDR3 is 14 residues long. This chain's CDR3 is CASSEQGEIYEQYF. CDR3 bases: TGTGCCAGCAGCGAACAGGGGGAAATCTACGAGCAGTACTTC. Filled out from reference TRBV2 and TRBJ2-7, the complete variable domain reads EPEVTQTPSHQVTQMGQEVILRCVPISNHLYFYWYRQILGQKVEFLVSFYNNEISEKSEIFDDQFSVERPDGSNFTLKIRSTKLEDSAMYFCASSEQGEIYEQYFGPGTRLTVT.

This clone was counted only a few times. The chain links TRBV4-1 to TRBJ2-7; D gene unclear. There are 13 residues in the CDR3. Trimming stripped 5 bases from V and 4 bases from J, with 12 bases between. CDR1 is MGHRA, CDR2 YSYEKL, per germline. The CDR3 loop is CASSREARYEQYF. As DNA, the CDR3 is TGCGCCAGCAGCAGAGAGGCGCGGTACGAGCAGTACTTC.

The CDR3 nucleotides are TGTGCCACCAGCAGAGGTGCGAATTCACCCCTCCACTTT. It is translated as CATSRGANSPLHF. The chain couples TRBV15 to TRBJ1-6; no firm D call. CDR1 is LNHNV, CDR2 YYDKDF, per germline (reference sequence). V was shortened by 1 base and J by 7 bases, with 5 bases between the two germline ends. The CDR3 consists of 13 residues.

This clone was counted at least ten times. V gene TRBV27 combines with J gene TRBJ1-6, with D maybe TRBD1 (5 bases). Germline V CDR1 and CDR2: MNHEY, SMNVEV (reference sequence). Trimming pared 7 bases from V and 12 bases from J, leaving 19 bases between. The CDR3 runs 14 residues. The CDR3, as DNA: TGTGCCAGCACCCATAGGGGTCCCTGGGAACCCCTCCACTTT. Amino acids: CASTHRGPWEPLHF.

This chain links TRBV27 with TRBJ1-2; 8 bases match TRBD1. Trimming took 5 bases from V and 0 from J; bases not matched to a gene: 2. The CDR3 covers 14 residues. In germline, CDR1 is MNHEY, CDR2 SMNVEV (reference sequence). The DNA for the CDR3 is TGTGCCAGCAGTCTGACAGGGGCTAACTATGGCTACACCTTC. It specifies CASSLTGANYGYTF.

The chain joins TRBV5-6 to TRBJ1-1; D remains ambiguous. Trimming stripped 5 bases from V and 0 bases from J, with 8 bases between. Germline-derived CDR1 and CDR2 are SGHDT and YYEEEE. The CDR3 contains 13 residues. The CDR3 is CASSITVNTEAFF. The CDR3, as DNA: TGTGCCAGCAGTATAACAGTGAACACTGAAGCTTTCTTT. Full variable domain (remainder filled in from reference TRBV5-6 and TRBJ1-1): DAGVTQSPTHLIKTRGQQVTLRCSPKSGHDTVSWYQQALGQGPQFIFQYYEEEERQRGNFPDRFSGHQFPNYSSELNVNALLLGDSALYLCASSITVNTEAFFGQGTRLTVV.